A selection of T cell receptor beta chains follows, all from one sample in a study of shared clonotypes between healthy human individuals. Method: immunoSEQ multiplex PCR; TCRdb's copy keeps in-frame clones and lacks some. The sample records about 480,000 clones, approximately 79% being singletons. Sequenced input: PBMCs. The receptors come from a woman aged 40 to 50 in good health. Some clones in this sample may be carry-over from other donors' samples. The CDR3 runs from the conserved cysteine through the conserved F or W. D genes are given only for firm matches. Size is stated for part of the rows, as once, few or many counts, or as a class when the clone is expanded.

CASSLAEAGLAGEGGELFF TGTGCCAGCAGCTTAGCCGAGGCTGGACTAGCGGGAGAGGGCGGGGAGCTGTTTTTT TRBD2 TRBV13 . TRBJ2-2
CASSVGPAGQYQETQYF TGTGCCAGCAGCGTAGGGCCCGCAGGACAGTACCAAGAGACCCAGTACTTC . TRBV9 once TRBJ2-5
CASSYSRAPNTEAFF TGTGCCAGCAGTTACTCGCGAGCTCCGAACACTGAAGCTTTCTTT . TRBV6-6 . TRBJ1-1
CASSGSGSGNNEQFF TGTGCCAGCAGCGGTAGCGGGAGCGGCAACAATGAGCAGTTCTTC TRBD2 TRBV9 . TRBJ2-1
CASSLLASVYTGELFF TGTGCCAGCAGCTTATTAGCTAGCGTGTACACCGGGGAGCTGTTTTTT . TRBV11-1 . TRBJ2-2
CASSSLGYGYTF TGTGCCAGCAGCTCCCTGGGCTATGGCTACACCTTC . TRBV28 . TRBJ1-2
CASSRDRQETQYF TGCGCCAGCAGCCGCGACAGGCAAGAGACCCAGTACTTC . TRBV10-2 . TRBJ2-5
CASSVAGVFSYEQFF TGTGCCAGCAGCGTAGCCGGGGTTTTTTCATATGAGCAGTTCTTC . TRBV9 . TRBJ2-1
CASTDRGWTEAFF TGTGCCAGCACTGACAGGGGTTGGACTGAAGCTTTCTTT TRBD1 TRBV2 . TRBJ1-1
CASSRDYTDTQYF TGTGCCAGCAGCCGGGACTACACAGATACGCAGTATTTT TRBD2 TRBV7-2 . TRBJ2-3
CASSVWPGEAFF TGTGCCAGCAGTGTATGGCCAGGTGAAGCTTTCTTT . TRBV6-1 . TRBJ1-1
CASSSPEVGGELFF TGTGCCAGCAGCTCCCCAGAGGTTGGCGGGGAGCTGTTTTTT . TRBV7-3 . TRBJ2-2
CASSSPGQGHEQFF TGTGCCAGCAGTAGCCCGGGACAGGGGCATGAGCAGTTCTTC TRBD1 TRBV28 . TRBJ2-1
CASSQQGATTEAFF TGTGCCAGCAGCCAACAGGGGGCCACGACTGAAGCTTTCTTT TRBD1 TRBV28 . TRBJ1-1
CASLYGTGIGELFF TGTGCCAGCCTTTATGGGACAGGGATAGGGGAGCTGTTTTTT TRBD1 TRBV2 once TRBJ2-2
CASSLRGVGTEAFF TGTGCCAGCAGCTTAAGGGGAGTTGGCACTGAAGCTTTCTTT . TRBV7-9 . TRBJ1-1
CASSVRYNEQFF TGTGCCAGCAGCGTGAGATACAATGAGCAGTTCTTC . TRBV5-6 . TRBJ2-1
CASNPDRFYEQYF TGTGCCAGCAACCCAGACCGATTTTACGAGCAGTACTTC . TRBV2 . TRBJ2-7
CSVALGASRGNEQFF TGCAGCGTCGCATTGGGGGCATCCAGGGGTAATGAGCAGTTCTTC . TRBV29-1 once TRBJ2-1
CASSWPRGSTDTQYF TGTGCCAGCAGCTGGCCGAGGGGTAGCACAGATACGCAGTATTTT . TRBV5-4 . TRBJ2-3
CASFTPGQGDLRLSYEQYF TGTGCCAGCTTTACCCCCGGGCAGGGAGACCTCAGACTCTCCTACGAGCAGTACTTC . TRBV28 . TRBJ2-7
CASSVGPGGLDEQYF TGTGCCAGCAGCGTAGGTCCAGGGGGCCTGGACGAGCAGTACTTC TRBD1 TRBV9 . TRBJ2-7
CASSLRAYEQYF TGTGCCAGCAGTTTAAGGGCCTACGAGCAGTACTTC . TRBV28 once TRBJ2-7
CASSLAGNTEAFF TGTGCCAGCAGTTTAGCGGGGAACACTGAAGCTTTCTTT . TRBV27 . TRBJ1-1
CSVEGVGTSGRVNEQFF TGCAGCGTGGAAGGGGTGGGGACTAGCGGGAGGGTTAATGAGCAGTTCTTC TRBD2 TRBV29-1 . TRBJ2-1
CASTLGLAGDNEQFF TGTGCCAGCACCCTTGGACTAGCGGGAGACAATGAGCAGTTCTTC TRBD2 TRBV7-2 . TRBJ2-1